This TCR beta chain was observed in a study of T cells after yellow fever vaccination. The CDR3 runs to 13 residues. The germline V gene encodes CDR1 SGHTA and CDR2 FQGNSA. V was clipped by 5 bases and J by 5 bases, with 13 bases between them. TCRdb reprocessed the 5' RACE reads with MiXCR, giving one entry per CDR3 protein. The repertoire holds just under 600,000 distinct CDR3 sequences, with 13% as singletons. This clonotype turned up a few times. This receptor was obtained from a man aged 30 to 45 who received the YFV17D yellow fever vaccine. This chain joins TRBV7-2 and TRBJ2-7, with D unresolved. Sequences were derived from PBMCs, sampled on the day of the yellow fever booster vaccination. CDR3 region: CASSPPSRHEQYF. In DNA, the CDR3 is TGTGCCAGCAGCCCTCCTAGTCGGCACGAGCAGTACTTC.